This entry lists 14 T cell receptor beta chains sequenced from one sample in a study of blood T cell repertoires in COVID-19. The method was immunoSEQ multiplex PCR; TCRdb's version includes in-frame clones alone and lacks a portion of them. This table has approximately 70,000 clones, 75% to 95% appearing once. The material sequenced was peripheral blood. These receptor sequences come from a man aged 35-49 years with COVID-19, enrolled during active disease.

The chain joins TRBV6-5 to TRBJ2-1; tentative D call: TRBD2 (6 bases). The V gene lost 6 bases and the J gene lost 3 bases, with 12 bases spanning the gap. Germline CDR1 is MNHEY and CDR2 is SVGAGI. The CDR3 runs to 14 residues. CDR3 sequence (DNA): TGTGCCAGCAGGATGGGGGGTTACTACAATGAGCAGTTCTTC. Its translation: CASRMGGYYNEQFF.

CDR3 nucleotides: TGTGCCAGCAGCTTGTTCAGAATCCCTTACGAGCAGTACTTC. The encoded protein is CASSLFRIPYEQYF. This chain connects TRBV5-6 to TRBJ2-7; D remains ambiguous. V was pared by 1 base and J by 4 bases, with 12 bases between. The CDR3 covers 14 residues. Per the germline V gene, CDR1 is SGHDT and CDR2 is YYEEEE.

This chain joins TRBV3-1 (or the pseudogene TRBV3-2) and TRBJ2-3; the D is unclear. The CDR3 extends over 14 amino acids. Trimming removed 0 bases at V and 1 base at J, with 5 bases between. From germline, CDR1 is LGHDT and CDR2 YNNKEL (reference sequence). Here the CDR3 DNA reads TGTGCCAGCAGCCAAGAGGGCGGCACAGATACGCAGTATTTT. Encoded protein: CASSQEGGTDTQYF.

The gene calls are TRBV5-1 and TRBJ2-5, with D unclear. The CDR3 consists of 14 residues. V was cut by 0 bases and J by 4 bases, with 10 bases left in between. Germline values: CDR1 SGHRS, CDR2 YFSETQ. Written as DNA, the CDR3 is TGCGCCAGCAGCTTGGTGGGCGTCGGAGAGACCCAGTACTTC. Amino acid sequence: CASSLVGVGETQYF. Looking up the rest from reference TRBV5-1 and TRBJ2-5 gives the full variable domain: KAGVTQTPRYLIKTRGQQVTLSCSPISGHRSVSWYQQTPGQGLQFLFEYFSETQRNKGNFPGRFSGRQFSNSRSEMNVSTLELGDSALYLCASSLVGVGETQYFGPGTRLLVL.

J is TRBJ1-4 and V is TRBV6-5; D remains ambiguous. This CDR3 spans 12 amino acids. Germline CDR1 is MNHEY and CDR2 is SVGAGI. V lost 8 bases to trimming and J lost 8 bases, with 12 bases between them. CDR3 in amino acids: CASREGSEKLFF. CDR3 nucleotides: TGTGCCAGCCGGGAGGGTAGCGAAAAACTGTTTTTT.

The rearrangement links TRBV18 to TRBJ1-3; 10 bases fit TRBD1. Germline loops: CDR1 KGHSH, CDR2 LQKENI. The CDR3 has 14 amino acids. V lost 3 bases and J lost 8; bases outside the gene matches: 4. The CDR3 sequence: CASSPGQGRDTIYF. The CDR3 region has the DNA TGTGCCAGCTCACCGGGACAGGGGAGAGACACCATATATTTT. The full variable domain, in which reference TRBV18 and TRBJ1-3 provide the parts outside the CDR3, is NAGVMQNPRHLVRRRGQEARLRCSPMKGHSHVYWYRQLPEEGLKFMVYLQKENIIDESGMPKERFSAEFPKEGPSILRIQQVVRGDSAAYFCASSPGQGRDTIYFGEGSWLTVV.

V and J are TRBV5-4 and TRBJ1-2; the match to TRBD1 covers 7 bases. With V trimmed by 4 bases and J by 2 bases, 5 bases remained unmatched. CDR1 is SGHNT and CDR2 is YYREEE in the germline V gene (reference sequence). The CDR3 is 14 residues long. In DNA, the CDR3 is TGTGCCAGCAGCCAGCCGGGACAGAACTATGGCTACACCTTC. Amino acid sequence: CASSQPGQNYGYTF. The full variable domain, in which reference TRBV5-4 and TRBJ1-2 provide the parts outside the CDR3, is ETGVTQSPTHLIKTRGQQVTLRCSSQSGHNTVSWYQQALGQGPQFIFQYYREEENGRGNFPPRFSGLQFPNYSSELNVNALELDDSALYLCASSQPGQNYGYTFGSGTRLTVV.

This chain uses TRBV27 with TRBJ1-1, with D unclear. The CDR3 has 12 amino acids. Germline V lookup: CDR1 MNHEY, CDR2 SMNVEV (reference sequence). V lost 4 bases to trimming and J lost 11 bases, with 14 bases between them. The CDR3 DNA is TGTGCCAGCAGTTCCCTAAACGGGGTGGCTTTCTTT. Its translation: CASSSLNGVAFF.

The J gene is TRBJ2-2, the V gene TRBV29-1, with D unresolved. Germline V lookup: CDR1 SQVTM, CDR2 ANQGSEA. The V end lost 3 bases, the J end lost 3 bases, and 8 bases lay between the germline ends. CDR3 size: 13 residues. The CDR3 sequence is CSVDEAHTGELFF. Here the CDR3 DNA reads TGCAGCGTTGATGAGGCCCACACCGGGGAGCTGTTTTTT.

The CDR3 spells CASSPMTSGGAAVGTDTQYF. In nucleotides, the CDR3 is TGTGCCAGCTCACCAATGACTAGCGGGGGGGCCGCGGTCGGCACAGATACGCAGTATTTT. V is TRBV18 and J is TRBJ2-3; TRBD2 matches 14 bases. Germline V gene lookup returns CDR1 KGHSH and CDR2 LQKENI. Trimming removed 2 bases from V and 1 base from J; junction bases left unmatched: 11. This CDR3 region has 20 residues.

The chain employs TRBV6-5 and TRBJ1-5, with D hard to call. Trimming shortened V by 6 bases and J by 1 base, and 7 bases separated the two germline ends. This CDR3 is built from 13 residues. CDR1 and CDR2 from the germline V gene are MNHEY and SVGAGI. CDR3 region: CASSSTSNQPQHF. DNA of the CDR3: TGTGCCAGCAGCAGTACAAGCAATCAGCCCCAGCATTTT.

The chain combines TRBV23-1 with TRBJ2-3; D not resolved. TRBV23-1 counts as an open reading frame of uncertain function. CDR3 length: 14 residues. Between the trimmed V and J ends, which lost 4 bases and 5 bases, there was a span of 13 bases. This CDR3 is CASSRKSPLDTQYF. The CDR3 nucleotides read TGCGCCAGCAGTCGAAAAAGCCCCCTAGATACGCAGTATTTT.

The chain carries TRBV30 and TRBJ2-7; D call uncertain. Germline CDR1 reads GTSNPN; CDR2 reads SVGIG (reference sequence). Trimming took off 0 bases at V and 6 bases at J, with 9 bases between the two ends. CDR3 length: 12 residues. DNA of the CDR3: TGTGCCTGGAGTGTAACTCTCTTCGAGCAGTACTTC. Translation: CAWSVTLFEQYF.

V gene TRBV6-1 combines with J gene TRBJ1-6; D ambiguous. Germline V lookup: CDR1 MNHNS, CDR2 SASEGT. This CDR3 has 16 amino acids. Trimming pared 0 bases from V and 6 bases from J, leaving 12 bases between. DNA of the CDR3: TGTGCCAGCAGTGAAGCGCTAGGAGGGCGTAATTCACCCCTCCACTTT. Translating gives CASSEALGGRNSPLHF.